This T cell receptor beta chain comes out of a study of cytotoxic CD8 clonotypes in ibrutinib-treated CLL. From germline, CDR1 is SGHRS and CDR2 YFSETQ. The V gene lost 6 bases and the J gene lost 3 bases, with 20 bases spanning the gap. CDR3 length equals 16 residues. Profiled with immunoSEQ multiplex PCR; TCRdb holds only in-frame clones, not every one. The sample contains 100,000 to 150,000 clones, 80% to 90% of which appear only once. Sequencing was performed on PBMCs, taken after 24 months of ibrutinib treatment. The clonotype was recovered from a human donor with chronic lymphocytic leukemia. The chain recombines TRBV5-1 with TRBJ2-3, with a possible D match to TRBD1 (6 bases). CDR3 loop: CASTPFPDRKTDTQYF. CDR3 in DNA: TGCGCCAGCACCCCTTTCCCCGACAGGAAGACAGATACGCAGTATTTT.